What follows is one T cell receptor (beta chain) and its context. Authors' analysis steps: Counts of nucleated cells, estimated from reference gene primer amplification, were obtained. The protocol was immunoSEQ multiplex PCR, while the TCRdb copy is restricted to in-frame clones and leaves out a portion. V and J calls and clone size are copied from that table; D and trimming were computed from the DNA. The sample includes 160,000 or so clones, roughly nine tenths of them seen just once. Trimming removed 0 bases from V and 5 bases from J; junction bases left unmatched: 6. Germline V gene data show CDR1 as SGHDN and CDR2 as FVKESK. CDR3 length equals 15 residues. This sample is part of a study of blood T cell repertoires in COVID-19. Study background: Specimens from acute and convalescent COVID-19 originated in the United States, Italy and Spain. T cells, B-cell-depleted T cells, or PBMCs supplied cDNA or gDNA.

The genes are TRBV14 and TRBJ1-2, with TRBD1 identical over 7 bases. Sequencing used peripheral blood. The TCR comes from a man in his fifties or sixties with acute or convalescent COVID-19. The CDR3 sequence: CASSQETGSIYGYTF. The CDR3, as DNA: TGTGCCAGCAGCCAAGAGACAGGGTCGATTTATGGCTACACCTTC.